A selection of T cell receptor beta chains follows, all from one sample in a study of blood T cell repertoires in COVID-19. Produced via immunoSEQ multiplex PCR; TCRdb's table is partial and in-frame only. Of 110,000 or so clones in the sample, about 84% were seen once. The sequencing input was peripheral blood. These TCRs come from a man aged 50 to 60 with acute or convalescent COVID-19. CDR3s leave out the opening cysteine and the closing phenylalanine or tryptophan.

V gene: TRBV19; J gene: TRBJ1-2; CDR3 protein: ASQSAVGYGYT
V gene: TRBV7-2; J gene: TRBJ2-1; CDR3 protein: ASSLGAGLTYNEQF
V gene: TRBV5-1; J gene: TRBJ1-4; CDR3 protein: ASSLTGPDEKLF
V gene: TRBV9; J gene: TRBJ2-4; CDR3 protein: ASSVKTGSGVENIQY
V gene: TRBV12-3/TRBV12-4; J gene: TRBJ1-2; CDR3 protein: ASTTPGGGYT
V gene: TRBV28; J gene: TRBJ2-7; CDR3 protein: ASSLFQGAPYEQY
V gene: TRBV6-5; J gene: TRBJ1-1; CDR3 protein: ASTPSTGSTEAF
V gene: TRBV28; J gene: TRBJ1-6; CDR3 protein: ASSFKVRNSPLH
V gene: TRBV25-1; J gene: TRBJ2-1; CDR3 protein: ASTRLPGNEQF
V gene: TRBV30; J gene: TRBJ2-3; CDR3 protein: AWSPSRRTDTQY
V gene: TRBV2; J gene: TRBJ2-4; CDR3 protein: ASSPRGGANIQY
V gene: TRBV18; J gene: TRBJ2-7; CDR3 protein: ASSPLDRYSYEQY
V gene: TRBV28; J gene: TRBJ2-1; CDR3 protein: ASSLYRGADHNEQF
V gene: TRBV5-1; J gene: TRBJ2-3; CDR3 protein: ASSLPGTDTQY
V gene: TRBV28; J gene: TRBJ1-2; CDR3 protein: ASSLYPQQTYGYT
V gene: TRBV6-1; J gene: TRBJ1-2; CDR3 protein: ASSEGRDFYGYT